This T cell receptor beta chain is from a study of blood T cells in healthy people across ages. This CDR3 has 19 amino acids. With 6 bases clipped from V and 7 bases from J, the junction kept 22 bases outside the gene matches. The second PCR ran roughly 6 to 11 cycles with a sample-barcoded 5' primer and J-beta primers. Every cDNA was tagged by a template-switch adaptor with 12 random nucleotides. TCRdb independently ran MiXCR on the 5' RACE reads; one entry per CDR3 protein. The repertoire holds approximately 760,000 distinct CDR3 sequences, roughly 25% seen once, with under 10% in the top ten. These data were likewise used in another study, on T cells of mothers and their children. According to that study: The study found slightly higher but non-significant overlap in related versus unrelated mother-child pairs.

The sequence was obtained from a boy between 10 and 17 years old in good health. The sample taken for sequencing was blood. This sequence joins TRBV12-3 or TRBV12-4 and TRBJ2-1, with 9 bases identical to TRBD2. CDR3 residues: CASSRHSGSLAGRDNEQFF. Here the CDR3 DNA reads TGTGCCAGCAGCCGACATTCTGGGTCCCTAGCGGGAAGGGATAATGAGCAGTTCTTC.